This T cell receptor beta chain was captured in a study of cytomegalovirus exposure and HLA in healthy donors. Generated by immunoSEQ multiplex PCR, the TCRdb table keeps only in-frame clones and is missing some. The sample shows 100,000 to 150,000 clones, 89% of them seen only once. Comments on this clone: Its target is not known.

From the 120-subject validation cohort, which was separate from the roughly 610-subject first cohort, the donors were drawn. Points from the study as a whole: Reports indicated that the classifier achieved high specificity and sensitivity in diagnosing cytomegalovirus status.

CDR1 is SEHNR and CDR2 is FQNEAQ in the germline V gene (reference sequence). V dropped 4 bases and J dropped 4 bases, with 9 bases sitting between them. There are 13 residues in the CDR3. The gene calls are TRBV7-9 and TRBJ2-3, with D possibly being TRBD2 (5 bases). Sequenced sample: PBMCs. The receptor comes from a woman aged 18-30 years in good health and CMV-seronegative. The CDR3 bases are TGTGCCAGCAGCTCCTCCGGGGCAGATACGCAGTATTTT. Its translation is CASSSSGADTQYF.